Only a few counts were recorded for the clone carrying this T cell receptor beta chain. Its antigen is as yet unknown. These data originate in a study of T cell responses to AZD1222 COVID-19 vaccine. Study background: Investigators merged groups given second doses at roughly 4 or roughly 12 weeks. Regarding the study as a whole: Only a handful of AZD1222 recipients were seropositive at baseline. In a largely white British group with more females than males, clonal diversity was possibly underestimated. Spike-specific TCR breadth and depth went up after people got two AZD1222 doses.

Germline V gene data show CDR1 as SNHLY and CDR2 as FYNNEI. The CDR3 extends over 14 amino acids. Trimming shortened V by 9 bases and J by 7 bases, and 19 bases separated the two germline ends. Produced via immunoSEQ multiplex PCR; TCRdb's table is partial and in-frame only. The table has about 180,000 clones, 88% seen once; the top ten hold over 6%. J is TRBJ1-5 and V is TRBV2; the D gene is possibly TRBD1 (5 bases). The receptor's source is an adult in good health. The source material was peripheral blood, sampled on day 0 of AZD1222 vaccination. CDR3: CARGGQNGGQPQHF. The CDR3 coding sequence is TGTGCCAGAGGAGGACAAAACGGGGGGCAGCCCCAGCATTTT.